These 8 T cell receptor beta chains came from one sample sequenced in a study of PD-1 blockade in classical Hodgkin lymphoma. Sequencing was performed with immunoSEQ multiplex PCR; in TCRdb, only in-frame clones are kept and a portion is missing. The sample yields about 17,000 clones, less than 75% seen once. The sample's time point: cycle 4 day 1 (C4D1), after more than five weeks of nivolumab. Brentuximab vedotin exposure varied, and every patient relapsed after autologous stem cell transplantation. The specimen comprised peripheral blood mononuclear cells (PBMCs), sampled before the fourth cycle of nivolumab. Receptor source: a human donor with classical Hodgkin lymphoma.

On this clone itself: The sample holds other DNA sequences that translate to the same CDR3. CDR3 in DNA: TGTGCCAGCAGTTTACAGGGACAGACTGGGGCCAACGTCCTGACTTTC. This translates into CASSLQGQTGANVLTF. This chain connects TRBV27 to TRBJ2-6; 7 bases map to TRBD1. The length of the CDR3 is 16 residues. Looked up from germline, CDR1 is MNHEY and CDR2 is SMNVEV (reference sequence). J lost 2 bases, V lost 2 bases, and 3 bases had no gene match. Based on the CDR3 plus reference TRBV27 and TRBJ2-6, the full variable domain is EAQVTQNPRYLITVTGKKLTVTCSQNMNHEYMSWYRQDPGLGLRQIYYSMNVEVTDKGDVPEGYKVSRKEKRNFPLILESPSPNQTSLYFCASSLQGQTGANVLTFGAGSRLTVL.

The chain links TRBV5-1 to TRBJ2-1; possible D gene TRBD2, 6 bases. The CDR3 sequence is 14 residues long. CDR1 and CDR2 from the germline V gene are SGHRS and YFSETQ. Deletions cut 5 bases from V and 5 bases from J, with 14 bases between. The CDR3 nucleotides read TGCGCCAGCAGTTGGACTAACGTTAACAATGAGCAGTTCTTC. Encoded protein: CASSWTNVNNEQFF.

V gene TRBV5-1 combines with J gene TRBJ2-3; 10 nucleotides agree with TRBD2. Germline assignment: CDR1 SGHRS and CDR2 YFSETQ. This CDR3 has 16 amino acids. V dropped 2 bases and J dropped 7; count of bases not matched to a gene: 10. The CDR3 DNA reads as TGCGCCAGCAGCTTACGAGGACTAGCGGAGGGAAATACGCAGTATTTT. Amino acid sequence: CASSLRGLAEGNTQYF.

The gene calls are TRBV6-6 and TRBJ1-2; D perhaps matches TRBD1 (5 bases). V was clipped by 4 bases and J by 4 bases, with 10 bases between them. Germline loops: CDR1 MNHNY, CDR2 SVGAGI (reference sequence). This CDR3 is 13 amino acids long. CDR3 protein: CASSSGQRYGYTF. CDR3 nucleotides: TGTGCCAGCAGTTCGGGGCAGCGCTATGGCTACACCTTC.

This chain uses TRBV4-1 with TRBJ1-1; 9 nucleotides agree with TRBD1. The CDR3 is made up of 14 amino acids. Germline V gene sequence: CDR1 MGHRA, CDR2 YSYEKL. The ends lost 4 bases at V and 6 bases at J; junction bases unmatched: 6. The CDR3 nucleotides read TGCGCCAGCAGCCCCTGGACAGGGGTATCTGAAGCTTTCTTT. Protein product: CASSPWTGVSEAFF.

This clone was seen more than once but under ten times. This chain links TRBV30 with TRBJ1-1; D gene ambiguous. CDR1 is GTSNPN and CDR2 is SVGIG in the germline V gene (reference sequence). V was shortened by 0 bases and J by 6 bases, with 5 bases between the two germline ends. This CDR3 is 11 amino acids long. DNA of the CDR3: TGTGCCTGGAGTGTATTAGCTGAAGCTTTCTTT. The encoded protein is CAWSVLAEAFF.

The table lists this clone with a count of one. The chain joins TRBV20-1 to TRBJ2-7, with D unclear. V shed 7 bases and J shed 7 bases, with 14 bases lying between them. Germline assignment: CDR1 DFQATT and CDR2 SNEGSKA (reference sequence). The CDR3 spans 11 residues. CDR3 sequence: CSVPDRREQYF. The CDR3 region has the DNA TGCAGTGTTCCTGACCGGAGAGAGCAGTACTTC.

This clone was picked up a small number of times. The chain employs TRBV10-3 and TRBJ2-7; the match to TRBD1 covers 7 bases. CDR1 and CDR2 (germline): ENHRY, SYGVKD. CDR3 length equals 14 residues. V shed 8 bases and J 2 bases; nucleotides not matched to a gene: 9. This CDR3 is CAIAGTADTYEQYF. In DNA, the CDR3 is TGTGCCATCGCCGGGACAGCGGATACCTACGAGCAGTACTTC.